Listed below are T cell receptor beta chains from one sample, sequenced in a study of ipilimumab plus nivolumab after autologous stem cell transplantation. Some clones are missing from TCRdb's copy, which holds only in-frame ones; the method was immunoSEQ multiplex PCR. The sample yields 15,000 to 20,000 clones, around 81% seen once. The input for sequencing was PBMCs, taken in a trial of ipilimumab plus nivolumab as post-transplant consolidation. These receptors came from a male donor with diffuse large B-cell lymphoma. Each CDR3 is given with its conserved first and last residue. The D gene is left open where the match is weak. Clone size is stated in some rows and not others, as once, few, many or a class when expanded.

CDR3 protein: CASSPPRQGGYEQYF
CDR3 DNA: TGTGCCAGCAGCCCCCCACGACAGGGCGGATACGAGCAGTACTTC
V gene: TRBV7-9
clone size: .
D gene: TRBD1
J gene: TRBJ2-7

CDR3 protein: CASSLGQGIKNTEAFF
CDR3 DNA: TGTGCCAGCAGCTTAGGCCAAGGGATTAAGAACACTGAAGCTTTCTTT
V gene: TRBV7-9
clone size: .
D gene: .
J gene: TRBJ1-1

CDR3 protein: CASRRDRGSYNEQFF
CDR3 DNA: TGTGCCAGCAGACGCGACAGGGGATCCTACAATGAGCAGTTCTTC
V gene: TRBV5-4
clone size: .
D gene: TRBD1
J gene: TRBJ2-1

CDR3 protein: CASSLGRLQETQYF
CDR3 DNA: TGTGCCAGCAGTTTGGGACGGCTACAAGAGACCCAGTACTTC
V gene: TRBV28
clone size: .
D gene: .
J gene: TRBJ2-5

CDR3 protein: CASSQPGGRGVLETQYF
CDR3 DNA: TGTGCCAGCAGCCAACCCGGGGGGCGGGGAGTGTTAGAGACCCAGTACTTC
V gene: TRBV14
clone size: .
D gene: .
J gene: TRBJ2-5

CDR3 protein: CASRRMGERNIQYF
CDR3 DNA: TGTGCCAGCAGAAGAATGGGGGAGAGAAACATTCAGTACTTC
V gene: TRBV11-2
clone size: .
D gene: .
J gene: TRBJ2-4

CDR3 protein: CASSPGGYEQCF
CDR3 DNA: TGTGCCAGTAGTCCTGGCGGCTACGAGCAGTGCTTC
V gene: TRBV19
clone size: .
D gene: .
J gene: TRBJ2-7

CDR3 protein: CASSFGRRDGYTF
CDR3 DNA: TGTGCCAGCAGCTTTGGGAGAAGAGATGGCTACACCTTC
V gene: TRBV5-6
clone size: .
D gene: .
J gene: TRBJ1-2

CDR3 protein: CASSADRGIGANVLTF
CDR3 DNA: TGTGCCAGCAGCGCCGACAGGGGGATAGGGGCCAACGTCCTGACTTTC
V gene: TRBV2
clone size: once
D gene: TRBD1
J gene: TRBJ2-6

CDR3 protein: CSVRKWQGDTEAFF
CDR3 DNA: TGCAGCGTCCGAAAGTGGCAGGGCGACACTGAAGCTTTCTTT
V gene: TRBV29-1
clone size: .
D gene: .
J gene: TRBJ1-1

CDR3 protein: CASSLEGQGNTEAFF
CDR3 DNA: TGCGCCAGCAGCTTGGAAGGACAGGGAAACACTGAAGCTTTCTTT
V gene: TRBV5-1
clone size: .
D gene: TRBD1
J gene: TRBJ1-1

CDR3 protein: CASSQDVVVGQYEQYF
CDR3 DNA: TGCGCCAGCAGCCAAGACGTAGTAGTAGGGCAATACGAGCAGTACTTC
V gene: TRBV4-3
clone size: .
D gene: .
J gene: TRBJ2-7

CDR3 protein: CASSKDRAYEQYF
CDR3 DNA: TGTGCCAGCAGCAAAGACAGAGCCTACGAGCAGTACTTC
V gene: TRBV11-2
clone size: .
D gene: .
J gene: TRBJ2-7

CDR3 protein: CASRTGQIYNEQFF
CDR3 DNA: TGTGCCAGCAGGACGGGACAGATTTACAATGAGCAGTTCTTC
V gene: TRBV28
clone size: few
D gene: TRBD1
J gene: TRBJ2-1

CDR3 protein: CASSKTQPQHF
CDR3 DNA: TGTGCCAGCAGCAAGACTCAGCCCCAGCATTTT
V gene: TRBV21-1
clone size: few
D gene: .
J gene: TRBJ1-5

CDR3 protein: CASSPGPGTGNNQPQHF
CDR3 DNA: TGTGCCAGCAGCCCAGGACCTGGGACAGGGAACAATCAGCCCCAGCATTTT
V gene: TRBV9
clone size: .
D gene: TRBD1
J gene: TRBJ1-5

CDR3 protein: CASSHASSEGQGAADTQYF
CDR3 DNA: TGCGCCAGCAGCCACGCCTCCAGTGAAGGACAGGGGGCTGCAGATACGCAGTATTTT
V gene: TRBV4-3
clone size: few
D gene: TRBD1
J gene: TRBJ2-3